This T cell receptor (beta chain) was obtained from a study of blood T cells in healthy people across ages. Overall study context: About one barcoded beta molecule per two T cells came from capture by template switching.

This CDR3 contains 14 residues. J was trimmed by 4 bases and V by 6 bases; bases with no gene match: 7. From germline, CDR1 is MNHEY and CDR2 SVGEGT. Findings of the study overall: The unsorted PBMCs prevented any conclusive comparison of naive versus antigen-experienced cells.

A word on this clonotype: Its antigen remains unidentified.

The authors ran a second PCR of 7 to 11 cycles using a sample-barcoded 5' primer and a J-beta primer mix. From the 5' RACE reads, TCRdb called clonotypes with MiXCR, one entry per CDR3 protein. Counted here are approximately 400,000 distinct CDR3 sequences, about 55% occurring once; the ten biggest clones make up under 65%. The sequence was obtained from a man in his fifties or sixties in good health. This rearrangement joins TRBV6-2 or TRBV6-3 to TRBJ2-5, with 8 bases fitting TRBD2. Sequenced material: blood. DNA of the CDR3: TGTGCCAGCAGCTACGGGGGGGGAGCAGAGACCCAGTACTTC. As protein: CASSYGGGAETQYF.